This T cell receptor beta chain comes out of a study of blood T cell repertoires in COVID-19. Germline CDR1 and CDR2: DFQATT and SNEGSKA (reference sequence). The CDR3 covers 11 residues. With 4 bases removed from V and 6 bases from J, the gap between germline ends came to 8 bases. Repertoires were generated with immunoSEQ multiplex PCR, while TCRdb's copy carries only in-frame clones and drops some. The sample includes 50,000 or so clones, over 80% seen only once; the top ten take approximately 16%. The sample taken for sequencing was peripheral blood. The chain uses TRBV20-1 and TRBJ2-3; D unclear. The clonotype comes from a man aged 40-49 years with acute or convalescent COVID-19. The CDR3 DNA reads as TGCAGTGCTAACCTCGGGGATACGCAGTATTTT. This gives the protein CSANLGDTQYF.